The clone carrying this TCR beta chain showed up just a few times. V lost 4 bases and J lost 6; bases outside the gene matches: 0. CDR3 length equals 11 residues. Looked up from germline, CDR1 is SNHLY and CDR2 is FYNNEI. The data are from a study of blood T cell repertoires in COVID-19. Study context: Some COVID-19 samples were acute and others convalescent; all came from the United States, Italy and Spain.

Original processing methods: Nucleated cell counts were estimated from reference gene primer amplification. Here immunoSEQ multiplex PCR was the method, and the copy in TCRdb shows in-frame clones only, minus some. V and J calls and clone size are those listed in that table; D and trimming were worked out from the DNA. The sample has roughly 250,000 clones, about 86% seen once. Seattle patients were enrolled during active infection and followed longitudinally. Sequencing was carried out using peripheral blood. The sequence came from a woman under 40 with COVID-19, enrolled during active disease. The chain links TRBV2 to TRBJ2-7, with TRBD1 matching over 7 bases. The CDR3 spells CASSAGGEQYF. The DNA of the CDR3 is TGTGCCAGCAGTGCAGGGGGCGAGCAGTACTTC.